The 18 T cell receptor beta chains in this list originate from one sample, sequenced in a study of PD-1 blockade in classical Hodgkin lymphoma. The time point denotes: cycle 4 day 1 (C4D1), after around six weeks of nivolumab. The patients all showed relapse after autologous stem cell transplantation, while their brentuximab vedotin exposure varied. Produced via immunoSEQ multiplex PCR; TCRdb's table is partial and in-frame only. Of tens of thousands of clones in the sample, 90% were seen once. This sample comprised peripheral blood mononuclear cells (PBMCs), obtained before the fourth cycle of nivolumab. These TCRs come from a human donor with classical Hodgkin lymphoma.

The sample holds a few counts of this clone. The V call is TRBV6-5, the J call TRBJ1-2; D is unresolved. V was trimmed by 6 bases and J by 8 bases, leaving 10 bases between them. The germline gives CDR1 MNHEY, CDR2 SVGAGI. The CDR3 sequence is 11 residues long. The CDR3 nucleotides read TGTGCCAGCAGGACTGACGTGGGCTACACCTTC. Protein sequence: CASRTDVGYTF.

This chain uses TRBV19 with TRBJ2-1; the match to TRBD2 covers 11 bases. Trimming at V came to 3 bases and at J to 5 bases, leaving 3 bases not matched to a gene. Germline-derived CDR1 and CDR2 are LNHDA and SQIVND (reference sequence). The CDR3 has 15 residues. The CDR3 protein is CASSISGGGNNEQFF. Written as DNA, the CDR3 is TGTGCCAGTAGTATTAGCGGGGGGGGAAACAATGAGCAGTTCTTC.

The J gene is TRBJ2-1, the V gene TRBV5-1; 15 nucleotides line up with TRBD2. The J segment lost 6 bases and the V segment lost 0 bases, leaving 16 bases of the junction unmatched. The CDR3 has 21 amino acids. Germline V CDR1 and CDR2: SGHRS, YFSETQ. CDR3 nucleotides: TGCGCCAGCAGCTTGGCCTTCGGACTAGCGGGGGGGCGGTCGATGGGCAATGAGCAGTTCTTC. It codes for CASSLAFGLAGGRSMGNEQFF.

The V gene is TRBV4-1, the J gene TRBJ1-4; D gene ambiguous. The germline V gene has CDR1 MGHRA and CDR2 YSYEKL. Trimming left V 0 bases short and J 0 bases short, with 5 bases between. The CDR3 runs 15 residues. This chain's CDR3 is CASSQDYPTNEKLFF. CDR3 nucleotide sequence: TGCGCCAGCAGCCAAGATTACCCAACTAATGAAAAACTGTTTTTT.

This chain uses TRBV6-5 with TRBJ2-5; possible D gene TRBD2, 5 bases. V dropped 2 bases and J dropped 5 bases, with 12 bases sitting between them. CDR3 size: 14 residues. In germline, CDR1 is MNHEY, CDR2 SVGAGI. In nucleotides, the CDR3 is TGTGCCAGCAGTTACCACTGGACTGGGGAGACCCAGTACTTC. Translated, it gives CASSYHWTGETQYF.

CDR3 region: CASSSQPEYEEKLFF. The CDR3 DNA is TGTGCCAGCAGTAGCCAGCCTGAGTACGAGGAAAAACTGTTTTTT. The gene calls are TRBV2 and TRBJ1-4; the D is unclear. The length of the CDR3 is 15 residues. Germline assignment: CDR1 SNHLY and CDR2 FYNNEI. V lost 5 bases to trimming and J lost 8 bases, with 18 bases between them.

The genes are TRBV11-3 and TRBJ2-1, with 11 bases that match TRBD2. Trimming at V came to 4 bases and at J to 7 bases, leaving 12 bases not matched to a gene. Germline assignment: CDR1 SGHNT and CDR2 YENEEA. The CDR3 consists of 17 residues. CDR3 sequence reads: CASSSFPLAGGMNEQFF. The DNA for the CDR3 is TGTGCCAGCAGCTCCTTCCCCTTAGCGGGGGGGATGAATGAGCAGTTCTTC.

The chain combines TRBV30 with TRBJ1-2; 9 bases are a match to TRBD1. The trim removed 5 bases at V and 7 bases at J, leaving 5 bases unmatched. Germline CDR1 is GTSNPN and CDR2 is SVGIG (reference sequence). The length of the CDR3 is 12 residues. The CDR3 spells CAWAGQGSGYTF. The CDR3, as DNA: TGTGCCTGGGCCGGACAGGGGTCTGGCTACACCTTC. The full variable domain, with the rest looked up from reference TRBV30 and TRBJ1-2, is SQTIHQWPATLVQPVGSPLSLECTVEGTSNPNLYWYRQAAGRGLQLLFYSVGIGQISSEVPQNLSASRPQDRQFILSSKKLLLSDSGFYLCAWAGQGSGYTFGSGTRLTVV.

The V gene is TRBV19, the J gene TRBJ1-2; D perhaps matches TRBD1 (6 bases). Trimming stripped 5 bases from V and 4 bases from J, with 11 bases between. The CDR3 extends over 13 amino acids. Germline loops: CDR1 LNHDA, CDR2 SQIVND (reference sequence). As DNA, the CDR3 is TGTGCCAGTAGTTTTACAGGGTTCTATGGCTACACCTTC. Translation: CASSFTGFYGYTF.

The chain combines TRBV11-3 with TRBJ2-2; 7 nucleotides line up with TRBD2. The V and J ends lost 5 bases and 4 bases, in that order; junction bases with no gene match: 7. This CDR3 comprises 15 residues. Germline V lookup: CDR1 SGHNT, CDR2 YENEEA. The DNA of the CDR3 is TGTGCCAGCAGCCCCTCGGCGGGGGTCACCGGGGAGCTGTTTTTT. The encoded protein is CASSPSAGVTGELFF. The full variable domain, in which reference TRBV11-3 and TRBJ2-2 provide the parts outside the CDR3, is EAGVVQSPRYKIIEKKQPVAFWCNPISGHNTLYWYLQNLGQGPELLIRYENEEAVDDSQLPKDRFSAERLKGVDSTLKIQPAELGDSAVYLCASSPSAGVTGELFFGEGSRLTVL.

V usage is TRBV7-8 and J usage is TRBJ1-3; D is perhaps TRBD1 (5 bases). The CDR3 is 19 amino acids. The germline V gene encodes CDR1 SGHVS and CDR2 FQNEAQ. The V end was cut by 0 bases, the J end by 0 bases, with 18 bases between. The CDR3: CASSLAGYRILFSGNTIYF. CDR3 nucleotide sequence: TGTGCCAGCAGCTTAGCGGGTTACAGGATCCTTTTCTCTGGAAACACCATATATTTT.

The chain recombines TRBV2 with TRBJ2-4; 9 nucleotides agree with TRBD2. The trim removed 5 bases at V and 4 bases at J, leaving 9 bases unmatched. From germline, CDR1 is SNHLY and CDR2 FYNNEI. This CDR3 has 16 residues. CDR3 nucleotide sequence: TGTGCCAGCAGTCGGGAAGCGGGGGGAGGGAAAAACATTCAGTACTTC. Its translation is CASSREAGGGKNIQYF.

The V call is TRBV18, the J call TRBJ2-3; 7 nucleotides agree with TRBD2. The CDR3 runs 16 residues. The V segment lost 3 bases and the J segment 1 base; nucleotides outside the gene matches: 7. Germline V CDR1 and CDR2: KGHSH, LQKENI. CDR3 sequence: CASSPFRSGGTDTQYF. In DNA form, the CDR3 reads TGTGCCAGCTCACCCTTTAGGAGCGGGGGCACAGATACGCAGTATTTT.

The V gene is TRBV11-3, the J gene TRBJ2-5; 7 bases map to TRBD1. Germline loops: CDR1 SGHNT, CDR2 YENEEA. The V gene end was trimmed by 0 bases and the J gene end by 0 bases; junction bases not matched to a gene: 7. This CDR3 contains 17 residues. DNA of the CDR3: TGTGCCAGCAGCTTAGAATGGGCAGGGGGAAACCAAGAGACCCAGTACTTC. Its protein is CASSLEWAGGNQETQYF.

The rearrangement links TRBV28 to TRBJ2-7; D is tentatively TRBD1 or TRBD2 (6 bases each). The CDR3 is 12 amino acids. Trimming left V 1 base short and J 12 bases short, with 13 bases between. CDR1 is MDHEN and CDR2 is SYDVKM in the germline V gene. The CDR3 coding sequence is TGTGCCAGCAGTTTATCGGGGGCAACCCGGTACTTC. It yields the protein CASSLSGATRYF.

This rearrangement joins TRBV19 to TRBJ2-3; TRBD1 matches at 8 bases. The CDR3 sequence is 14 residues long. V lost 6 bases, J lost 4 bases, and 6 bases stayed unmatched. The germline gives CDR1 LNHDA, CDR2 SQIVND (reference sequence). CDR3 bases: TGTGCCAGTAGGCCCCAGGGGGCATCAGATACGCAGTATTTT. It translates to CASRPQGASDTQYF.

The CDR3 region is CASSGGNTDTQYF. CDR3 in DNA: TGTGCCAGCAGTGGGGGAAACACAGATACGCAGTATTTT. The V and J genes are TRBV7-9 and TRBJ2-3; tentatively, D is TRBD1 or TRBD2 (5 bases each). The germline V gene encodes CDR1 SEHNR and CDR2 FQNEAQ (reference sequence). The CDR3 is 13 amino acids. The V and J ends lost 6 bases and 2 bases respectively, with 9 bases between them.

The genes are TRBV7-9 and TRBJ2-3; D possibly uses TRBD1 or TRBD2 (6 bases each). V was trimmed by 1 base and J by 2 bases, leaving 13 bases between them. The CDR3 runs to 16 residues. In germline, CDR1 is SEHNR, CDR2 FQNEAQ (reference sequence). CDR3 sequence: CASSLGGASVTDTQYF. CDR3 bases: TGTGCCAGCAGCTTAGGGGGGGCCTCGGTCACAGATACGCAGTATTTT.